These 19 T cell receptor beta chains were all obtained from the same sample, sequenced in a study of technical replicates of blood from a handful of donors (dated by TCRdb to the late 2010s). Library prep was done by the immunoSEQ multiplex PCR assay. TCRdb limited this immuneACCESS table to in-frame rearrangements with V and J called. A share of clones is missing; checked studies link under half to unresolved V genes, and the rest is unexplained. The sample table contains under 65,000 clones; only one count was recorded for 95% to 97% of them. The ten largest account for 0.3% to 0.4% of the sample. Material: T cells isolated from PBMCs. The source is a human donor in good health.

This chain links TRBV11-2 with TRBJ1-5, with D uncertain. Trimming removed 0 bases at V and 0 bases at J, with 3 bases between. CDR1 is SGHAT, CDR2 FQNNGV, per germline. This CDR3 is built from 14 residues. The CDR3 bases are TGTGCCAGCAGCTTAGACCATAGCAATCAGCCCCAGCATTTT. Residues: CASSLDHSNQPQHF.

The chain couples TRBV7-6 to TRBJ1-2; D ambiguous. V lost 0 bases, J lost 8 bases, and 13 bases lay in between. Germline V gene sequence: CDR1 SGHVS, CDR2 FNYEAQ. The CDR3 runs 14 residues. CDR3: CASSLAGVGGGYTF. The CDR3 DNA follows: TGTGCCAGCAGCTTAGCAGGCGTAGGAGGAGGCTACACCTTC.

This rearrangement joins TRBV6-5 to TRBJ2-5; TRBD2 agrees at 9 bases. The germline gives CDR1 MNHEY, CDR2 SVGAGI. The V segment lost 0 bases and the J segment 7 bases; nucleotides outside the gene matches: 0. The CDR3 sequence is 13 residues long. As DNA, the CDR3 is TGTGCCAGCAGTTACTCTAGCGGGGGGACCCAGTACTTC. Protein sequence: CASSYSSGGTQYF.

This clone was observed a single time. The genes are TRBV5-1 and TRBJ1-2; no clear D gene. The CDR3 covers 13 residues. V gave up 2 bases and J gave up 0 bases, with 5 bases separating them. Germline CDR1 SGHRS, CDR2 YFSETQ. CDR3: CASSFQTNYGYTF. The CDR3 coding sequence is TGCGCCAGCAGCTTCCAGACTAACTATGGCTACACCTTC.

The chain couples TRBV5-1 to TRBJ1-3, with D unclear. With 3 bases removed from V and 1 base from J, the gap between germline ends came to 8 bases. Germline V CDR1 and CDR2: SGHRS, YFSETQ. This CDR3 contains 14 residues. The DNA for the CDR3 is TGCGCCAGCAGCTCCGGGGTTTCTGGAAACACCATATATTTT. Translating gives CASSSGVSGNTIYF.

V and J are TRBV30 and TRBJ1-5; 8 nucleotides line up with TRBD1. The CDR3 is 16 residues long. Per germline, CDR1 GTSNPN and CDR2 SVGIG (reference sequence). J gave up 7 bases and V 2 bases, and 13 bases lay outside the gene matches. This CDR3 is CAWSPPRTGFNQPQHF. The CDR3 nucleotides are TGTGCCTGGAGTCCCCCCCGGACAGGGTTTAACCAGCCCCAGCATTTT.

The chain joins TRBV19 to TRBJ2-7; possibly TRBD1 for D (6 bases). Trimming cost V 2 bases and J 6 bases, with 8 bases left between them. The CDR3 runs 12 residues. In germline, CDR1 is LNHDA, CDR2 SQIVND (reference sequence). For the CDR3, the DNA is TGTGCCAGTAGTATAACAGGGAGCGAGCAGTACTTC. This encodes CASSITGSEQYF.

The chain joins TRBV7-3 to TRBJ2-5; 11 bases agree with TRBD1. The CDR3 has 15 residues. V gave up 5 bases and J gave up 5 bases; unmatched junction bases: 7. Germline lookup yields CDR1 SGHTA and CDR2 FQGTGA. CDR3 residues: CASSKGTGGLETQYF. CDR3 bases: TGTGCCAGCAGCAAAGGGACAGGGGGGTTGGAGACCCAGTACTTC.

The V and J genes are TRBV20-1 and TRBJ2-7; D remains ambiguous. CDR1 is DFQATT and CDR2 is SNEGSKA in the germline V gene (reference sequence). V was clipped by 3 bases and J by 4 bases, with 7 bases between them. The CDR3 loop spans 11 amino acids. The CDR3 region has the DNA TGCAGTGCTAGGGCTGGTTACGAGCAGTACTTC. Translation: CSARAGYEQYF.

The V gene is TRBV30, the J gene TRBJ2-1; 7 bases fit TRBD2. Losses at the gene ends were 2 bases for V and 6 bases for J; bases not matched to a gene: 7. Germline loops: CDR1 GTSNPN, CDR2 SVGIG (reference sequence). The length of the CDR3 is 14 residues. The CDR3 sequence is CAWSRVASGNEQFF. CDR3 nucleotides: TGTGCCTGGAGTAGGGTGGCTAGCGGCAATGAGCAGTTCTTC.

For this clone: One end of the junction does not line up with germline, which may come from a read error. This rearrangement joins TRBV7-7 to TRBJ2-3; D not certain. Germline V gene data show CDR1 as SSHAT and CDR2 as FNYEAQ (reference sequence). There are 15 residues in the CDR3. CDR3: CASSLAPLPTDTQYF. Written as DNA, the CDR3 is TGTGCTAGCAGCTTAGCCCCACTACCTACCGATACGCAGTATTTT.

This clone was seen just once. This chain links TRBV6-1 with TRBJ2-5, with a tentative D call TRBD2 (5 bases). Trimming took off 6 bases at V and 4 bases at J, with 15 bases between the two ends. The V gene's germline CDR1 is MNHNS and CDR2 SASEGT. CDR3 length: 14 amino acids. The CDR3 sequence: CASSSPRVGETQYF. In DNA, the CDR3 is TGTGCCAGCAGCTCCCCGCGGGTGGGAGAGACCCAGTACTTC.

A single count supports this clone. This chain joins TRBV4-2 and TRBJ1-3; unclear D gene. The CDR3 length is 13 residues. Trimming removed 0 bases from V and 2 bases from J, with 2 bases in between. Germline V gives CDR1 LGHNA, CDR2 YNFKEQ. CDR3 nucleotide sequence: TGTGCCAGCAGCCAAGATACTGGAAACACCATATATTTT. Its protein is CASSQDTGNTIYF.

The chain has TRBV15 and TRBJ2-1; 7 bases align to TRBD2. Germline lookup yields CDR1 LNHNV and CDR2 YYDKDF (reference sequence). J lost 0 bases, V lost 0 bases, and 11 bases had no gene match. The CDR3 loop spans 19 amino acids. CDR3 sequence: CATSRDRASGGSSYNEQFF. CDR3 in DNA: TGTGCCACCAGCAGAGATCGGGCTAGCGGAGGTAGCTCCTACAATGAGCAGTTCTTC.

The genes are TRBV21-1 and TRBJ2-1; the table's D call, TRBD2, was not checked against the DNA. TRBV21-1 is a pseudogene segment. The CDR3 covers 12 residues. The CDR3 here is CAVRDFYNEQFF. CDR3 nucleotide sequence: TGTGCCGTCCGGGACTTCTACAATGAGCAGTTCTTC.

This chain connects TRBV5-1 to TRBJ2-7; D gene ambiguous. Deletions cut 0 bases from V and 0 bases from J, with 10 bases between. Germline-derived CDR1 and CDR2 are SGHRS and YFSETQ. The CDR3 runs 15 residues. The CDR3 bases are TGCGCCAGCAGCTTGGATCCCGGGTCCTCCTACGAGCAGTACTTC. Protein sequence: CASSLDPGSSYEQYF. The full variable domain, rest sourced from reference TRBV5-1 and TRBJ2-7, is KAGVTQTPRYLIKTRGQQVTLSCSPISGHRSVSWYQQTPGQGLQFLFEYFSETQRNKGNFPGRFSGRQFSNSRSEMNVSTLELGDSALYLCASSLDPGSSYEQYFGPGTRLTVT.

J is TRBJ1-1 and V is TRBV5-1, with 10 nucleotides matching TRBD1. This CDR3 has 14 amino acids. Germline assignment: CDR1 SGHRS and CDR2 YFSETQ. The J segment lost 8 bases and the V segment lost 2 bases, leaving 6 bases of the junction unmatched. The CDR3 protein is CASSLFGTGEEAFF. The CDR3 coding sequence is TGCGCCAGCAGCTTATTTGGGACAGGGGAGGAAGCTTTCTTT.

J is TRBJ2-7 and V is TRBV11-2; tentative D call: TRBD1 (6 bases). Germline values: CDR1 SGHAT, CDR2 FQNNGV. The CDR3 length is 14 residues. With 6 bases removed from V and 2 bases from J, the gap between germline ends came to 14 bases. CDR3 sequence reads: CASRYTGRPYEQYF. The CDR3 region has the DNA TGTGCCAGCAGATATACAGGGCGTCCCTACGAGCAGTACTTC. Looking up the rest from reference TRBV11-2 and TRBJ2-7 gives the full variable domain: EAGVAQSPRYKIIEKRQSVAFWCNPISGHATLYWYQQILGQGPKLLIQFQNNGVVDDSQLPKDRFSAERLKGVDSTLKIQPAKLEDSAVYLCASRYTGRPYEQYFGPGTRLTVT.

The chain is built from TRBV7-9 and TRBJ2-7; TRBD2 matches 8 bases. The CDR3 sequence is 15 residues long. The germline gives CDR1 SEHNR, CDR2 FQNEAQ (reference sequence). Trimming removed 4 bases from V and 6 bases from J; junction bases left unmatched: 11. CDR3 in DNA: TGTGCCAGCAGCTCTCGTGACGGACTAGCCTTCGAGCAGTACTTC. Translating gives CASSSRDGLAFEQYF. The variable domain in full, completed from reference TRBV7-9 and TRBJ2-7, reads DTGVSQNPRHKITKRGQNVTFRCDPISEHNRLYWYRQTLGQGPEFLTYFQNEAQLEKSRLLSDRFSAERPKGSFSTLEIQRTEQGDSAMYLCASSSRDGLAFEQYFGPGTRLTVT.